This T cell receptor (beta chain) was captured by sequencing in a study of blood T cell repertoires in COVID-19 (dated by TCRdb to 2020 to 2022). Broadly, across the study: Samples from collaborators originated in the United States, Italy and Spain and spanned both the acute and convalescent phases of COVID-19. The prospective study material was composed of cDNA or gDNA derived from T cells, B-cell-depleted T cells, or PBMCs. The dataset comprised deeply sampled blood TCRbeta repertoires from subjects exposed to, actively infected with, or recovered from COVID-19. A freely available public database, intended as a resource for researchers studying the immune response to SARS-CoV-2, is where the repertoires were released. The samples were drawn from the first 160 participants of the ongoing ImmuneRACE study and from over a thousand subjects provided by 6 global collaborators. The sample metadata nearly always contained a de-identified subject ID, COVID-19 status, age in years and sex. Where HLA class I and class II types were available, the types were taken from metadata supplied by the sample provider, not from assay-based typing. Paper-wide results and their limitations: Clinical and demographic metadata were provided uncurated, with the amount varying by source and participant.

Participants in the prospective study were enrolled through a virtual design, were aged 18 to 89 years, and lived in 24 United States geographic areas. In the prospective study, participants were assigned to cohorts based on the clinical history participants reported in a screening survey and a study questionnaire. Recovered participants in ImmuneRACE Cohort 3 were defined as having two consecutive negative NP/OP PCR tests, clearance from a healthcare professional, or resolution of symptoms. In the prospective study, mobile phlebotomists collected whole blood, serum and a nasopharyngeal or oropharyngeal swab from each participant. Over a roughly two-month period, participants in the prospective study had the option of providing additional blood draws and questionnaires. Before DNA extraction, prospective study blood samples were shipped either frozen or at room temperature. For this clone: Its specific antigen is unknown. No base-level quality is on record; no much larger clone is a single base apart.

The CDR3 starts with the cysteine, ends with the phenylalanine, and has 16 residues. Only the CDR3 DNA stays, 48 bases, in frame from base 1. The germline V gene (reference sequence) yields WNHNN for CDR1 and SYGVQD for CDR2. V loses 6 bases at its end and J loses 6 bases; junction bases beyond the gene matches: 11. The immunoSEQ Assay, a bias-controlled multiplex PCR, was used to amplify TCRbeta CDR3 regions from genomic DNA. On the authors' methods: The number of nucleated cells in each sample was estimated from the amplification of reference gene primers within the assay. To quantify the absolute abundance of each unique TCRbeta CDR3 rearrangement, sequence reads were collapsed and filtered. For each sample, productive Simpson clonality was calculated as the square root of Simpson's diversity index over productive rearrangements. TCRdb holds this immuneACCESS table with in-frame rearrangements only. Some clones are missing; in checked studies, unresolved V genes explain under half, and the rest has no known cause. V, J and clone size are those of that table, while D and trimming were read from the DNA. The sample yields about 180,000 clones; about 84% were counted once. The leading ten clones occupy about 9.6% of the sample.

This sequence was found in a woman younger than 45 who had recovered from COVID-19. The sequencing input was PBMCs or T cells enriched from blood (not recorded which). The chain is encoded by TRBV10-1 joined to TRBJ1-1; 12 middle bases align to TRBD1. The CDR3 protein is CASSPGQGAADAEAFF. The DNA is as follows: TGCGCCAGCAGCCCGGGACAGGGGGCCGCTGATGCTGAAGCTTTCTTT.